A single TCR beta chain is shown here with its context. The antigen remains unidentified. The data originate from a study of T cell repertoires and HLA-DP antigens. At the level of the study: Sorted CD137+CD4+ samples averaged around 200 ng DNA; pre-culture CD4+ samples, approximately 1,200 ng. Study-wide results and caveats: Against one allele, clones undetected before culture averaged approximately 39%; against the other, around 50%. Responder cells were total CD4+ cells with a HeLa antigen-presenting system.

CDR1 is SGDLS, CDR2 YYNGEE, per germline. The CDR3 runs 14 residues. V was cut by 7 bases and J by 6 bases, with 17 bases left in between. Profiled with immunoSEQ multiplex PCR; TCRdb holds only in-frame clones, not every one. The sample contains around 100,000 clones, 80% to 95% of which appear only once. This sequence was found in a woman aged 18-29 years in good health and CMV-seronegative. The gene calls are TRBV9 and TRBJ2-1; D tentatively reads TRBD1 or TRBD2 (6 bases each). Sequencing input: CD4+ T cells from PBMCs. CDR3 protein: CASAKGGDFNEQFF. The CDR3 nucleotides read TGTGCCAGCGCGAAGGGGGGAGACTTCAATGAGCAGTTCTTC.